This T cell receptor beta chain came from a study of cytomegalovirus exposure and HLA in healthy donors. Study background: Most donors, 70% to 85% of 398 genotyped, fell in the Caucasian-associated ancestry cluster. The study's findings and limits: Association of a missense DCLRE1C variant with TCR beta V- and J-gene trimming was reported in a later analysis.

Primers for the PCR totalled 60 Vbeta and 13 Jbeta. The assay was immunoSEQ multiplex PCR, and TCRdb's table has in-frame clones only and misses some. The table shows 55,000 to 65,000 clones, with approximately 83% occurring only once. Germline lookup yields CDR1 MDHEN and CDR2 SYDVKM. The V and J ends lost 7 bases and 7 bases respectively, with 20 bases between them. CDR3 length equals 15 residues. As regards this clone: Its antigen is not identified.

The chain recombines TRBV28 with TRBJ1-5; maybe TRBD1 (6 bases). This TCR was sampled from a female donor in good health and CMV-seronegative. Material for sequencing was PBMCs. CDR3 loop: CASTTGAGGRQPQHF. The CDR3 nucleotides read TGTGCCAGCACCACCGGGGCGGGGGGCAGGCAGCCCCAGCATTTT.